The 29 T cell receptor beta chains reported below all come from one sample, sequenced in a study of T cells in Graves' hyperthyroidism and ophthalmopathy. The source material, RNA transcripts, was used to amplify TCR beta CDR3 regions. First-round RT-PCR of the TCR CDR3 relied on the HTBI primer set. Using its own MiXCR run on the multiplex PCR reads, TCRdb lists one record per CDR3 protein. The sample has about 590,000 distinct CDR3 sequences, 15% to 18% seen once; the top ten hold around 7.5%. Sequencing input: blood. These receptors were taken from a woman in her 30s with Graves' hyperthyroidism.

The chain couples TRBV5-5 to TRBJ1-5; D uncertain. The CDR3 is made up of 15 amino acids. Germline V gene lookup returns CDR1 SGHKS and CDR2 YYEKEE (reference sequence). The ends were cut back, 2 bases at V and 3 bases at J, with 12 bases in the middle. The CDR3: CASSFIDGVNQPQHF. CDR3 nucleotide sequence: TGTGCCAGCAGCTTCATTGATGGCGTCAATCAGCCCCAGCATTTT.

This clonotype turned up a few times. The chain employs TRBV30 and TRBJ1-5, with D unresolved. The CDR3 covers 14 residues. V was pared by 2 bases and J by 1 base, with 9 bases between. Germline-derived CDR1 and CDR2 are GTSNPN and SVGIG (reference sequence). CDR3: CAWSRRWSNQPQHF. The CDR3 DNA reads as TGTGCCTGGAGTCGCAGATGGAGCAATCAGCCCCAGCATTTT.

On this clonotype: Just one base apart from a much larger clone, this may be a read error. This chain links TRBV7-3 with TRBJ1-1; no clear D. Germline CDR1 is SGHTA and CDR2 is FQGTGA. The CDR3 spans 13 residues. CDR3 coding DNA: TGTGCCAGCAGCTTAACCTTGGGCACTAAAGCTTTCTTT. As protein: CASSLTLGTKAFF.

This clonotype was detected ten times or more. The chain uses TRBV7-2 and TRBJ2-3, with 8 bases that match TRBD2. Unmatched junction bases numbered 9, after V lost 4 bases and J lost 0 bases. The CDR3 extends over 17 amino acids. Germline V gives CDR1 SGHTA, CDR2 FQGNSA. This CDR3 is CASSYKRGGTSTDTQYF. The CDR3 bases are TGTGCCAGCAGCTATAAACGGGGGGGAACTAGCACAGATACGCAGTATTTT.

This clonotype was picked up a small number of times. A much larger clone is a single base away; this may be a read error. For the CDR3, the DNA is TGTGCCAGCAGCTTAGCGGTGGTTCCGTACAATGAGCAGTTCTTC. This codes for CASSLAVVPYNEQFF. The J gene is TRBJ2-1, the V gene TRBV7-8; no clear D gene. With 0 bases removed from V and 4 bases from J, the gap between germline ends came to 10 bases. Germline V lookup: CDR1 SGHVS, CDR2 FQNEAQ. The CDR3 spans 15 residues.

Regarding this clonotype: A much larger clone lies a single base off, so this may be a read error. The chain joins TRBV20-1 to TRBJ2-1; tentatively, D is TRBD1 (5 bases). The germline gives CDR1 DFQATT, CDR2 SNEGSKA (reference sequence). V lost 6 bases and J lost 3, with 21 bases in between. This CDR3 is 16 amino acids long. DNA of the CDR3: TGCAGTGCCATTCCCGGGCAGCAGGGAAACTACAATGAGCAGTTCTTC. Translated: CSAIPGQQGNYNEQFF.

This clonotype was seen many times. The chain couples TRBV5-1 to TRBJ2-7; 9 bases line up with TRBD2. This CDR3 spans 16 amino acids. V lost 2 bases and J lost 4; bases outside the gene matches: 10. The germline CDR1 and CDR2 sequences are SGHRS and YFSETQ. The DNA for the CDR3 is TGCGCCAGCAGCTTCCCTGGCGGGAGGGGCAAATACGAGCAGTACTTC. Its protein product is CASSFPGGRGKYEQYF.

This clonotype was seen just once. The rearrangement links TRBV4-1 to TRBJ1-4; no definite D call. V lost 4 bases and J lost 0, with 18 bases in between. CDR3 length: 18 residues. Germline V gene lookup returns CDR1 MGHRA and CDR2 YSYEKL. CDR3 bases: TGCGCCAGCAGCCTAGGTCGACAAGGACTTGCAACTAATGAAAAACTGTTTTTT. Encoded protein: CASSLGRQGLATNEKLFF.

This clonotype has a count of ten or more. This chain links TRBV3-1 with TRBJ1-2; no definite D call. V shed 1 base and J shed 8 bases, with 8 bases lying between them. The CDR3 is 12 amino acids. Germline CDR1 reads LGHDT; CDR2 reads YNNKEL (reference sequence). CDR3 DNA: TGTGCCAGCAGCCAAGCGGGAGGCGGCTACACCTTC. Protein sequence: CASSQAGGGYTF. Drawing the rest from reference TRBV3-1 and TRBJ1-2, the complete variable domain is DTAVSQTPKYLVTQMGNDKSIKCEQNLGHDTMYWYKQDSKKFLKIMFSYNNKELIINETVPNRFSPKSPDKAHLNLHINSLELGDSAVYFCASSQAGGGYTFGSGTRLTVV.

This clonotype has at least ten counts. V is TRBV5-1 and J is TRBJ1-4, with D tentatively TRBD1 (6 bases). The CDR3 has 15 amino acids. The germline CDR1 and CDR2 sequences are SGHRS and YFSETQ. V was pared by 4 bases and J by 0 bases, with 10 bases between. The CDR3 reads CASSQQGATNEKLFF. CDR3 nucleotide sequence: TGCGCCAGCAGCCAACAGGGAGCAACTAATGAAAAACTGTTTTTT. Combining the CDR3 with reference TRBV5-1 and TRBJ1-4 gives the whole variable domain KAGVTQTPRYLIKTRGQQVTLSCSPISGHRSVSWYQQTPGQGLQFLFEYFSETQRNKGNFPGRFSGRQFSNSRSEMNVSTLELGDSALYLCASSQQGATNEKLFFGSGTQLSVL.

The chain couples TRBV14 to TRBJ1-2; 7 positions agree with TRBD1. V shed 4 bases, J shed 6 bases, and the junction held 11 bases outside the gene matches. The CDR3 consists of 15 residues. CDR1 SGHDN and CDR2 FVKESK come from the germline V gene. This chain's CDR3 is CASSRAGTVLNGYTF. CDR3 sequence (DNA): TGTGCCAGCAGCCGAGCGGGGACAGTTTTAAATGGCTACACCTTC. Full variable domain (outside the CDR3, taken from reference TRBV14 and TRBJ1-2): EAGVTQFPSHSVIEKGQTVTLRCDPISGHDNLYWYRRVMGKEIKFLLHFVKESKQDESGMPNNRFLAERTGGTYSTLKVQPAELEDSGVYFCASSRAGTVLNGYTFGSGTRLTVV.

Ten or more counts support this clonotype. This chain uses TRBV6-1 with TRBJ2-7; 7 bases match TRBD2. Germline values: CDR1 MNHNS, CDR2 SASEGT. V shed 6 bases and J 6 bases; nucleotides not matched to a gene: 14. The CDR3 sequence is 15 residues long. The CDR3 sequence: CASSSPGTGGSEQYF. CDR3 coding DNA: TGTGCCAGCAGCTCCCCCGGGACGGGGGGTTCCGAGCAGTACTTC.

The sample holds many counts of this clonotype. The chain employs TRBV11-2 and TRBJ2-7; D possibly corresponds to TRBD2 (5 bases). This CDR3 is 12 amino acids long. V lost 5 bases and J lost 7, with 12 bases in between. Germline lookup yields CDR1 SGHAT and CDR2 FQNNGV. CDR3 nucleotides: TGTGCCAGCAGCCACCCTACTAGGGAGCAGTACTTC. It is translated as CASSHPTREQYF. Looking up the rest from reference TRBV11-2 and TRBJ2-7 gives the full variable domain: EAGVAQSPRYKIIEKRQSVAFWCNPISGHATLYWYQQILGQGPKLLIQFQNNGVVDDSQLPKDRFSAERLKGVDSTLKIQPAKLEDSAVYLCASSHPTREQYFGPGTRLTVT.

This clonotype appeared many times. This sequence joins TRBV6-6 and TRBJ2-3; D is ambiguous. This CDR3 contains 15 residues. CDR1 is MNHNY and CDR2 is SVGAGI in the germline V gene (reference sequence). V lost 1 base and J lost 0, with 8 bases in between. The CDR3 protein is CASSYLGLSTDTQYF. The CDR3 nucleotides are TGTGCCAGCAGTTACTTAGGCCTAAGCACAGATACGCAGTATTTT.

The rearrangement uses TRBV5-1 and TRBJ1-1; D gene unclear. CDR3 length: 14 residues. Germline CDR1 and CDR2: SGHRS and YFSETQ. V shed 4 bases and J shed 5 bases, with 15 bases lying between them. The CDR3 protein is CASSPALGRTEAFF. Written as DNA, the CDR3 is TGCGCCAGCAGCCCAGCGCTGGGGAGGACTGAAGCTTTCTTT.

This clonotype was counted between two and nine times. V gene TRBV6-2 or TRBV6-3 combines with J gene TRBJ2-7; perhaps TRBD1 as D (6 bases). Trimming took off 0 bases at V and 1 base at J, with 10 bases between the two ends. CDR1 is MNHEY and CDR2 is SVGEGT in the germline V gene. CDR3 size: 15 residues. CDR3 sequence: CASSYSSDRSYEQYF. For the CDR3, the DNA is TGTGCCAGCAGTTACTCGAGCGACAGGTCCTACGAGCAGTACTTC.

This clonotype has at least ten counts. V usage is TRBV5-5 and J usage is TRBJ2-1, with D possibly matching TRBD2 (6 bases). The CDR3 totals 16 residues. The V end lost 1 base, the J end lost 7 bases, and 18 bases lay between the germline ends. Germline V gene lookup returns CDR1 SGHKS and CDR2 YYEKEE (reference sequence). CDR3 loop: CASSLLGGAVRNEQFF. The CDR3 DNA follows: TGTGCCAGCAGCTTGTTGGGCGGGGCGGTAAGGAATGAGCAGTTCTTC.

Many counts were recorded for this clonotype. V gene TRBV12-3 or TRBV12-4 combines with J gene TRBJ2-1, with TRBD2 matching over 9 bases. CDR3 size: 18 residues. The V gene end was trimmed by 2 bases and the J gene end by 6 bases; junction bases not matched to a gene: 14. For the CDR3, the DNA is TGTGCCAGCAGTTTACCCGAGGGGGTAGCGGGAGTTCTCAATGAGCAGTTCTTC. Protein product: CASSLPEGVAGVLNEQFF.

This clonotype was counted many times. The chain is built from TRBV30 and TRBJ1-3, with 7 bases identical to TRBD1. The J segment lost 1 base and the V segment lost 3 bases, leaving 6 bases of the junction unmatched. The CDR3 sequence is 15 residues long. Germline V CDR1 and CDR2: GTSNPN, SVGIG (reference sequence). The CDR3 reads CAWSRGKFSGNTIYF. The CDR3, as DNA: TGTGCCTGGAGCAGGGGGAAGTTTTCTGGAAACACCATATATTTT.

This clonotype has ten or more counts. The junction differs from germline at one of its ends, possibly a read error. This rearrangement joins TRBV2 to TRBJ2-1; D unclear. Germline V gene data show CDR1 as SNHLY and CDR2 as FYNNEI. The CDR3 consists of 11 residues. CDR3 residues: CASRRYSEQFF. In DNA form, the CDR3 reads TGTGCCAGCAGAAGGTACAGTGAGCAGTTCTTC.

This clonotype was detected ten times or more. The rearrangement links TRBV28 to TRBJ2-7; D is unresolved. This CDR3 spans 12 amino acids. Trimming removed 1 base at V and 6 bases at J, with 7 bases between. Per germline, CDR1 MDHEN and CDR2 SYDVKM. The CDR3 DNA is TGTGCCAGCAGTTTATTACCTAGCGAGCAGTACTTC. This sequence encodes CASSLLPSEQYF.

This clonotype has more than one count but fewer than ten. The rearrangement uses TRBV7-9 and TRBJ2-3; 9 nucleotides line up with TRBD1. Germline CDR1 reads SEHNR; CDR2 reads FQNEAQ (reference sequence). This CDR3 region has 19 residues. The V and J ends lost 5 bases and 1 base, in that order; junction bases with no gene match: 16. CDR3 coding DNA: TGTGCCAGCAGCAGACATTCCGGGACAGGGATTTTGGGCACAGATACGCAGTATTTT. Amino acids: CASSRHSGTGILGTDTQYF.

The chain is built from TRBV12-3 or TRBV12-4 and TRBJ1-5; maybe TRBD1 (5 bases). Between the trimmed V and J ends, which lost 0 bases and 6 bases, there was a span of 21 bases. The CDR3 covers 18 residues. This CDR3 is CASSLAASGRIFGQPQHF. The CDR3 bases are TGTGCCAGCAGTTTAGCGGCGTCAGGGAGGATCTTCGGTCAGCCCCAGCATTTT.

This clonotype has at least ten counts. The CDR3 loop is CASSSGGQGRDTQYF. The CDR3 nucleotides read TGTGCCAGCAGCTCAGGAGGACAGGGGCGAGATACGCAGTATTTT. This sequence joins TRBV5-8 and TRBJ2-3, with 9 bases aligning to TRBD1. V was pared by 3 bases and J by 5 bases, with 7 bases of the junction left unmatched. The CDR3 sequence is 15 residues long. Germline CDR1 SGHTS, CDR2 YDEGEE.

J is TRBJ2-7 and V is TRBV5-5; perhaps D is TRBD1 or TRBD2 (5 bases each). The V end lost 4 bases, the J end lost 3 bases, and 14 bases lay between the germline ends. Germline V gives CDR1 SGHKS, CDR2 YYEKEE (reference sequence). The CDR3 spans 14 residues. Written as DNA, the CDR3 is TGTGCCAGCAGCCGGACCGGGACGGACTACGAGCAGTACTTC. Translated: CASSRTGTDYEQYF.

Only a few counts were recorded for this clonotype. J is TRBJ2-7 and V is TRBV3-1; no clear D. There are 12 residues in the CDR3. Germline V gene data show CDR1 as LGHDT and CDR2 as YNNKEL (reference sequence). The V gene lost 10 bases and the J gene lost 3 bases, with 13 bases spanning the gap. CDR3 in DNA: TGTGCCATCAGTGTTTCAGACTACGAGCAGTACTTC. Translated: CAISVSDYEQYF.

This clonotype was seen a handful of times. J is TRBJ2-7 and V is TRBV30; possibly TRBD2 for D (6 bases). The CDR3 covers 14 residues. Germline V lookup: CDR1 GTSNPN, CDR2 SVGIG (reference sequence). V was clipped by 6 bases and J by 2 bases, with 17 bases between them. The CDR3 reads CACEEQGGAYEQYF. The CDR3 bases are TGTGCCTGTGAAGAACAAGGCGGGGCCTACGAGCAGTACTTC. The full variable domain, in which reference TRBV30 and TRBJ2-7 provide the parts outside the CDR3, is SQTIHQWPATLVQPVGSPLSLECTVEGTSNPNLYWYRQAAGRGLQLLFYSVGIGQISSEVPQNLSASRPQDRQFILSSKKLLLSDSGFYLCACEEQGGAYEQYFGPGTRLTVT.

This clonotype showed up many times. The chain couples TRBV28 to TRBJ1-1; D may be TRBD1 (6 bases). Looked up from germline, CDR1 is MDHEN and CDR2 is SYDVKM. This CDR3 is built from 14 residues. Trimming took off 8 bases at V and 5 bases at J, with 18 bases between the two ends. The CDR3 sequence: CASRGGVPMTEAFF. CDR3 DNA sequence: TGTGCCAGCCGAGGGGGGGTCCCGATGACTGAAGCTTTCTTT. Combining the CDR3 with reference TRBV28 and TRBJ1-1 gives the whole variable domain DVKVTQSSRYLVKRTGEKVFLECVQDMDHENMFWYRQDPGLGLRLIYFSYDVKMKEKGDIPEGYSVSREKKERFSLILESASTNQTSMYLCASRGGVPMTEAFFGQGTRLTVV.

Only a few counts were recorded for this clonotype. The chain uses TRBV14 and TRBJ2-7; D is tentatively TRBD1 or TRBD2 (5 bases each). Germline V gene lookup returns CDR1 SGHDN and CDR2 FVKESK. V lost 5 bases and J 1 base, leaving 12 bases between the germline ends. This CDR3 spans 14 amino acids. The CDR3 DNA follows: TGTGCCAGCAGCATAGTTGGGGGTTCCTACGAGCAGTACTTC. It specifies CASSIVGGSYEQYF.